This is a list of T cell receptor beta chains from one sample in a study of control samples from healthy donors and cancer patients. Some clones are missing from TCRdb's copy, which holds only in-frame ones; the method was immunoSEQ multiplex PCR. This sample carries 150,000 or so clones, roughly 92% of them seen once, and the ten largest clones take 4.5% to 7%. Input material: blood. These receptor sequences come from a man aged 18 to 30 in good health. Both conserved end residues are trimmed from each CDR3. Each record gives: J gene, V gene, CDR3 protein.

TRBJ2-3 | TRBV2 | ASSEYMDSLSQDTQY
TRBJ2-5 | TRBV18 | ASSPLSTGAETQY
TRBJ1-5 | TRBV27 | ASSPISGNQPQH
TRBJ1-1 | TRBV7-9 | ASSPRLLAEAF
TRBJ2-6 | TRBV7-9 | ASSLGGIAGANVLT
TRBJ2-1 | TRBV4-1 | ASSQDPGAYNEQF
TRBJ2-3 | TRBV5-1 | ASSSVGLGKTDTQY
TRBJ2-3 | TRBV6-5 | ASSFVQGLRNTQY
TRBJ1-6 | TRBV7-9 | ASSSTPGTGALH
TRBJ1-3 | TRBV7-9 | ASSLDRGRISGNTIY
TRBJ1-1 | TRBV7-6 | ASSLDVSGSRAEAF
TRBJ1-1 | TRBV5-1 | ARTGAANTEAF
TRBJ2-7 | TRBV30 | AWIVKTKNYEQY
TRBJ2-5 | TRBV9 | ASSVGYGGGETQY
TRBJ1-1 | TRBV2 | ASSTQGASEAF
TRBJ2-5 | TRBV5-6 | ASSPLRGAQETQY
TRBJ2-2 | TRBV28 | ASSGDRVNTGELF
TRBJ2-2 | TRBV7-3 | ASSNTGSTGELF
TRBJ2-1 | TRBV29-1 | SFGTSGGLYNEQF
TRBJ2-2 | TRBV13 | ASSPWAGELF
TRBJ2-1 | TRBV5-1 | ASSLAVQPHPNNEQF
TRBJ2-2 | TRBV30 | AWSGIAGGHVGGELF
TRBJ1-2 | TRBV7-9 | ASSKTRGQTEGYT
TRBJ1-2 | TRBV28 | ASSNSPGTVPPNYGYT
TRBJ2-5 | TRBV18 | ASSPLQGLEETQY
TRBJ2-1 | TRBV2 | ASRNRLGVYNEQF
TRBJ2-1 | TRBV4-1 | ASSLPDAGYYNEQF
TRBJ1-5 | TRBV10-2 | ASRHRDRRNQPQH
TRBJ2-3 | TRBV9 | ASSVGGGATDTQY
TRBJ1-1 | TRBV5-1 | ASSQGQNTEAF
TRBJ2-1 | TRBV10-3 | AIRGQWSLPGVTYNEQF
TRBJ1-2 | TRBV3-1/TRBV3-2 | ASSRKTGGNYGYT
TRBJ1-6 | TRBV4-1 | ASSQAGGNSPLH
TRBJ2-3 | TRBV6-7 | ASSYYGTGPTDTQY
TRBJ2-1 | TRBV19 | ASTSTSGGSSYNEQF
TRBJ2-3 | TRBV29-1 | SAPGRGAVDTQY
TRBJ1-2 | TRBV6-6 | ASRRAAEGASDYGYT
TRBJ1-5 | TRBV11-3 | ASSPQTGPWRQPQH
TRBJ1-5 | TRBV28 | ASSVTGGNQPQH
TRBJ2-7 | TRBV7-9 | ASSPNGGSYEQY
TRBJ2-5 | TRBV5-1 | ASSLDLAQYQETQY
TRBJ2-7 | TRBV4-1 | ASSHTDRTYEQY
TRBJ1-2 | TRBV9 | ASSGRGYGYT
TRBJ2-7 | TRBV7-3 | ASSPGRVGIYEQY
TRBJ1-4 | TRBV7-2 | ASSLAGAPGQGDEKLF
TRBJ1-1 | TRBV7-9 | ASSTRKESEAF
TRBJ1-3 | TRBV7-6 | ASSVSTGIGNTIY
TRBJ2-2 | TRBV7-2 | ASSYRLIGGTGELF
TRBJ1-1 | TRBV14 | ASSPLGAENTEAF
TRBJ1-6 | TRBV2 | ASKGTENSPLH
TRBJ2-1 | TRBV10-1 | ASGGPQGAYNEQF
TRBJ2-3 | TRBV24-1 | ATSDLSGGYTDTQY
TRBJ2-2 | TRBV3-1/TRBV3-2 | ASSGRAPRYTGELF
TRBJ1-1 | TRBV3-1/TRBV3-2 | ASSQGSTGSLGAF
TRBJ2-7 | TRBV7-9 | ASSWGFEQY
TRBJ2-3 | TRBV13 | ASSLMLDREQY